This T cell receptor beta chain came from a study of T-cell memory formation after mild COVID-19. In the study overall: Clusters were largely donor specific.

Points from the study as a whole: Day 15 to 85 contracting clones showed balanced CD4/CD8; later expanders leaned CD4+. Pre-infection memory held some responding clones, suggesting pre-existing cross-reactive T cells responded.

This CDR3 contains 15 residues. The germline V gene has CDR1 SNHLY and CDR2 FYNNEI. After removal of 6 bases from V and 5 bases from J, the junction contained 11 bases not matched to a gene. This clonotype came up a few times. Its antigen is still unknown. 5'RACE with constant-segment primers yielded barcoded, UMI-tagged TCR alpha and TCR beta cDNA libraries. MiXCR, run by TCRdb on the 5' RACE reads, gives a single entry per CDR3 protein. The repertoire holds under 250,000 distinct CDR3 sequences, with 15% as singletons. The clonotype was recovered from an adult woman who had mild COVID-19 (a few samples of this study predate the infection). Cell type and time point are not known. This chain joins TRBV2 and TRBJ1-2, with 8 bases identical to TRBD1. Sequencing input: PBMCs or a T cell subset sorted from them (not recorded which). The CDR3 DNA reads TGTGCCAGCAGCGGACAGGGTGGATTCTATTATGGCTACACCTTC. It translates to CASSGQGGFYYGYTF.